A single T cell receptor beta chain is shown here with its context. The antigen is not known. CDR3 size: 15 residues. This sample was included in a study of cytomegalovirus exposure and HLA in healthy donors. Findings and caveats of the study: TCR association rates varied by HLA locus in a later analysis, with DRB1 highest and HLA-C lowest. Later analysis identified a missense DCLRE1C variant that was linked to TCR beta V- and J-gene trimming.

The PCR contained 60 Vbeta and 13 Jbeta primers. The repertoire was sequenced with immunoSEQ multiplex PCR; TCRdb's copy has only in-frame clones and lacks some. In the table there are around 100,000 clones, 65% to 85% of which are singletons. Sequencing was performed on PBMCs. The chain recombines TRBV21-1 with TRBJ1-4. TRBV21-1 is listed as a pseudogene. The clonotype originates from a man aged 45-65 years in good health and CMV-seronegative. In nucleotides, the CDR3 is TGTGCCAGCAGCAAAAGCGCCCTTTATAATGAAAAACTGTTTTTT. Translating gives CASSKSALYNEKLFF.